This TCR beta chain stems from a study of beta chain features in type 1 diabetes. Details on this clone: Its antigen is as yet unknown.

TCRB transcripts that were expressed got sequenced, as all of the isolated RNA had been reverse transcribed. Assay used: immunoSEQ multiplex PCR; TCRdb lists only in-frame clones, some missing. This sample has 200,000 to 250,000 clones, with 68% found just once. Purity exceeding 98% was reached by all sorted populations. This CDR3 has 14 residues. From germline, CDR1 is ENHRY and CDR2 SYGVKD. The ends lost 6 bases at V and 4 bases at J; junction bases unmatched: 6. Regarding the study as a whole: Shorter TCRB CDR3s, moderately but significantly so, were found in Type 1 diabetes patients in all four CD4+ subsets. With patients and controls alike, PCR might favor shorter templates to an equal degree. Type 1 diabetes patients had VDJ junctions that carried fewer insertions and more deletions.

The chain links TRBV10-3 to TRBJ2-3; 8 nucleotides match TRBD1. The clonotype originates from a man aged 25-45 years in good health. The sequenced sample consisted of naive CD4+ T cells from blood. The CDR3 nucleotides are TGTGCCATCAGAGCCGGACAGGGCCCAGATACGCAGTATTTT. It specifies CAIRAGQGPDTQYF.